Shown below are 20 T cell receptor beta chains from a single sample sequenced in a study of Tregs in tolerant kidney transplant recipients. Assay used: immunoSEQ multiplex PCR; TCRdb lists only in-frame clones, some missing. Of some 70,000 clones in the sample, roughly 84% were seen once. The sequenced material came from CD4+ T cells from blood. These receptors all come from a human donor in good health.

The CDR3: CASSLPREVRNEQFF. The CDR3 DNA is TGCGCCAGCAGCTTGCCCCGGGAGGTACGCAATGAGCAGTTCTTC. This chain connects TRBV5-1 to TRBJ2-1; 7 bases agree with TRBD2. The germline V gene encodes CDR1 SGHRS and CDR2 YFSETQ. The ends lost 1 base at V and 6 bases at J; junction bases unmatched: 7. CDR3 length: 15 residues.

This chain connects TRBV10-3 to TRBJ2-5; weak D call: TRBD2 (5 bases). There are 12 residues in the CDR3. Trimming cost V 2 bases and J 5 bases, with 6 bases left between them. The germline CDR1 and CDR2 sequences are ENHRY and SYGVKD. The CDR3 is CAISEAGETQYF. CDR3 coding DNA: TGTGCCATCAGTGAGGCGGGTGAGACCCAGTACTTC.

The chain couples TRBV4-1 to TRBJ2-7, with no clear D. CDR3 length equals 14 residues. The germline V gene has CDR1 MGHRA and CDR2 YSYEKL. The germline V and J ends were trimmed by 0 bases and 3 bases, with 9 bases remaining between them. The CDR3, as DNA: TGCGCCAGCAGCCAAGACCCCGGTCTCTACGAGCAGTACTTC. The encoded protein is CASSQDPGLYEQYF.

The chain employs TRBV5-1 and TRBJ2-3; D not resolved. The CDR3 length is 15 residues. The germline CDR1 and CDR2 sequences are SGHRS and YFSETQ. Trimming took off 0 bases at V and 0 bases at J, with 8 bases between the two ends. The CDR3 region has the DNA TGCGCCAGCAGCTTGGACGGTACTAGCACAGATACGCAGTATTTT. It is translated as CASSLDGTSTDTQYF.

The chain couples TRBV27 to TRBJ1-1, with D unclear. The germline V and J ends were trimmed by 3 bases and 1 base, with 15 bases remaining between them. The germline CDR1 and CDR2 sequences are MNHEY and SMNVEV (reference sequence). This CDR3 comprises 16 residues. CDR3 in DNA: TGTGCCAGCAGTTTCCTGCCGGGTGGGGAGAACACTGAAGCTTTCTTT. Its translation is CASSFLPGGENTEAFF.

CDR3 bases: TGTGCCAGCAGCCCAGGTGGCACAGATACGCAGTATTTT. Amino acid sequence: CASSPGGTDTQYF. V gene TRBV5-4 combines with J gene TRBJ2-3; no clear D gene. Trimming removed 4 bases at V and 1 base at J, with 7 bases between. In germline, CDR1 is SGHNT, CDR2 YYREEE (reference sequence). The CDR3 has 13 amino acids.

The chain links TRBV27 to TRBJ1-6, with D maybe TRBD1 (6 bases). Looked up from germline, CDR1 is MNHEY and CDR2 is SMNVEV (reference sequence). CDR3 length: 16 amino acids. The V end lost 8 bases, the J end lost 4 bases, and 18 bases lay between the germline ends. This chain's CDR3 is CASCVGSGHYNSPLHF. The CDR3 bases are TGTGCCAGCTGTGTGGGATCGGGACATTATAATTCACCCCTCCACTTT.

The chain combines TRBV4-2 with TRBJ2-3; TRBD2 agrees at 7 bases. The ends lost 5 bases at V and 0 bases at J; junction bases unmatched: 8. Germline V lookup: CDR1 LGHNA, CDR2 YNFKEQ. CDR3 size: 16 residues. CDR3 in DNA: TGTGCCAGCAGCAAAGGCGTTAGCGGGAGCACAGATACGCAGTATTTT. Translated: CASSKGVSGSTDTQYF.

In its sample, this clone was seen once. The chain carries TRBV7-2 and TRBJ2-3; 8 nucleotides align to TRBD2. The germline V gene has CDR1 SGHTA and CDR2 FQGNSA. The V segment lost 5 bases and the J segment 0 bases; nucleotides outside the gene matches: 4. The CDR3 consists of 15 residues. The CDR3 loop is CASSPTSASTDTQYF. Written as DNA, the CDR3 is TGTGCCAGCAGCCCGACTAGCGCTAGCACAGATACGCAGTATTTT.

The CDR3 spells CASGRAGGGGETQYF. CDR3 bases: TGTGCCAGCGGTCGAGCGGGAGGGGGGGGAGAGACCCAGTACTTC. This chain uses TRBV6-6 with TRBJ2-5; 10 nucleotides match TRBD2. CDR1 and CDR2 (germline): MNHNY, SVGAGI (reference sequence). The CDR3 has 15 amino acids. J lost 4 bases, V lost 8 bases, and 10 bases had no gene match.

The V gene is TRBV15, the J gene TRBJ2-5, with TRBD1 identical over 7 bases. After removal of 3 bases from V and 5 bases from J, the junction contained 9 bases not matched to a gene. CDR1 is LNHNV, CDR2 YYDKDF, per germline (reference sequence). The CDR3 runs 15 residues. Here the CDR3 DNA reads TGTGCCACCAGCAGGAGGTACCAGGGGGAGGAGACCCAGTACTTC. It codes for CATSRRYQGEETQYF. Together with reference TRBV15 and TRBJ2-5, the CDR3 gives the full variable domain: DAMVIQNPRYQVTQFGKPVTLSCSQTLNHNVMYWYQQKSSQAPKLLFHYYDKDFNNEADTPDNFQSRRPNTSFCFLDIRSPGLGDTAMYLCATSRRYQGEETQYFGPGTRLLVL.

CDR3 nucleotide sequence: TGTGCCAGCAGTCTACAGATAGGAACTGAAGCTTTCTTT. Translating gives CASSLQIGTEAFF. The rearrangement joins TRBV7-9 to TRBJ1-1; no clear D gene. This CDR3 has 13 amino acids. V gave up 6 bases and J gave up 5 bases, with 13 bases separating them. CDR1 and CDR2 (germline): SEHNR, FQNEAQ (reference sequence).

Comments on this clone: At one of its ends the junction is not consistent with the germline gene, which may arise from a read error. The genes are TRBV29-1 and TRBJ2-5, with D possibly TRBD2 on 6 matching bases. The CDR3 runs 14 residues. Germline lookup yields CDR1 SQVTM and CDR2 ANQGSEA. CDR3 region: CSVGGARSQETRYF. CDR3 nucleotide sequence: TGCAGCGTTGGCGGGGCACGAAGCCAAGAGACCCGGTACTTC.

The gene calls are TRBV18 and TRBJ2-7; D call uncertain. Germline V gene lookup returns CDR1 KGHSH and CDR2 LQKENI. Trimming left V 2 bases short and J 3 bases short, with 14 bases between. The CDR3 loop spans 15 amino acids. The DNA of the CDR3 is TGTGCCAGCTCACCAGGATACAGCGAGCTCTACGAGCAGTACTTC. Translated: CASSPGYSELYEQYF.

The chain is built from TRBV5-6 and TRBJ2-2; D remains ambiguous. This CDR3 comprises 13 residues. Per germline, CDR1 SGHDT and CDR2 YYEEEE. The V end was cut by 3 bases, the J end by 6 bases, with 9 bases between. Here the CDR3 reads CASSSLTSGELFF. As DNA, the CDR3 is TGTGCCAGCAGCTCACTAACTTCCGGGGAGCTGTTTTTT.

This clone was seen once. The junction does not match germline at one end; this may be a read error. The CDR3 coding sequence is TGTGCCAGCAGCTCCCTGAGGGGGCGCACCAACTTC. It encodes CASSSLRGRTNF. V usage is TRBV7-8 and J usage is TRBJ2-7, with 7 bases that match TRBD1. The CDR3 spans 12 residues. Germline CDR1 is SGHVS and CDR2 is FQNEAQ.

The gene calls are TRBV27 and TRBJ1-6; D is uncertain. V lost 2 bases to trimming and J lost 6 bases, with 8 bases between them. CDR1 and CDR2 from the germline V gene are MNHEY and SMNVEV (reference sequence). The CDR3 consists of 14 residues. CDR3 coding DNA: TGTGCCAGCAGTTTAAGGGTGGGTAATTCACCCCTCCACTTT. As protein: CASSLRVGNSPLHF.

The CDR3: CASSQVGWARNYGYTF. DNA of the CDR3: TGCGCCAGCAGCCAAGTTGGTTGGGCCAGAAACTATGGCTACACCTTC. The V call is TRBV4-3, the J call TRBJ1-2; no clear D. The CDR3 runs 16 residues. V was shortened by 1 base and J by 2 bases, with 14 bases between the two germline ends. Germline V gene sequence: CDR1 LGHNA, CDR2 YSLEER.

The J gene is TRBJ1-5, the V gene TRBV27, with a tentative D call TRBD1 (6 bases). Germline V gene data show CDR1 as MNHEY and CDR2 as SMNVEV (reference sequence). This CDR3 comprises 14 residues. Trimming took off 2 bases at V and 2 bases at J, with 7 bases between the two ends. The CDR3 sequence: CASSLRQGNQPQHF. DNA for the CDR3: TGTGCCAGCAGTTTACGACAGGGCAATCAGCCCCAGCATTTT.

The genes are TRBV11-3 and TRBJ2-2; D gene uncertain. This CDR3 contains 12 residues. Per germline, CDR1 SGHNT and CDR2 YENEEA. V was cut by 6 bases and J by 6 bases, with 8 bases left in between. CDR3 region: CASRFRPGELFF. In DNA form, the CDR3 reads TGTGCCAGCAGATTCCGACCCGGGGAGCTGTTTTTT. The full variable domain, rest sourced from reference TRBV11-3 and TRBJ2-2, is EAGVVQSPRYKIIEKKQPVAFWCNPISGHNTLYWYLQNLGQGPELLIRYENEEAVDDSQLPKDRFSAERLKGVDSTLKIQPAELGDSAVYLCASRFRPGELFFGEGSRLTVL.